These T cell receptor beta chains were read from a single sample in a study of T cell responses to AZD1222 COVID-19 vaccine. Data came from immunoSEQ multiplex PCR; TCRdb stores just in-frame clones and leaves some out. The data show 150,000 to 200,000 clones, 85% to 95% seen once. The sequencing used peripheral blood, collected 28 days after the second dose of the MenACWY control vaccine. These receptor sequences come from an adult who received the MenACWY meningococcal vaccine as a control. Both conserved end residues are part of each CDR3. A D gene is named only where the DNA matches it firmly. Size tells how often a clone was seen (once, few, many) or the class of an expanded clone, and some rows leave it out.

V gene: TRBV4-2; J gene: TRBJ1-1; clone size: .; D gene: .; CDR3 DNA: TGTGCCAGCAGCCAACAGGGTTATGATGCTGAAGCTTTCTTT; CDR3 protein: CASSQQGYDAEAFF
V gene: TRBV19; J gene: TRBJ1-4; clone size: .; D gene: TRBD1; CDR3 DNA: TGTGCCAGTAGCTACGGACAGGGCGCAACTAATGAAAAACTGTTTTTT; CDR3 protein: CASSYGQGATNEKLFF
V gene: TRBV24-1; J gene: TRBJ2-5; clone size: .; D gene: TRBD2; CDR3 DNA: TGTGCCACCAGTGATGTAGGGAGGGGAGAGACCCAGTACTTC; CDR3 protein: CATSDVGRGETQYF
V gene: TRBV12-3/TRBV12-4; J gene: TRBJ1-5; clone size: .; D gene: .; CDR3 DNA: TGTGCCAGCAGTTTTCGGATAGGGAAACAGCATTTT; CDR3 protein: CASSFRIGKQHF
V gene: TRBV20-1; J gene: TRBJ2-3; clone size: .; D gene: .; CDR3 DNA: TGCAGTGCTAGTCTGGGGGGAGGGGGGACGCAGTATTTT; CDR3 protein: CSASLGGGGTQYF
V gene: TRBV5-1; J gene: TRBJ2-5; clone size: .; D gene: TRBD2; CDR3 DNA: TGCGCCAGCAGCTTGGCGGCGGGAGGGACCCAGTACTTC; CDR3 protein: CASSLAAGGTQYF
V gene: TRBV5-1; J gene: TRBJ1-1; clone size: .; D gene: TRBD1; CDR3 DNA: TGCGCCAGCAGCTTGGGACAGGGTGATAACACTGAAGCTTTCTTT; CDR3 protein: CASSLGQGDNTEAFF
V gene: TRBV7-3; J gene: TRBJ2-3; clone size: .; D gene: TRBD2; CDR3 DNA: TGTGCCAGCAGCTTATTGAACGGGAGGGCCTTGGATACGCAGTATTTT; CDR3 protein: CASSLLNGRALDTQYF
V gene: TRBV28; J gene: TRBJ1-2; clone size: once; D gene: .; CDR3 DNA: TGTGCCAGCAGTTCCCCGGGGGAGAAGCATGGCTACACCTTC; CDR3 protein: CASSSPGEKHGYTF
V gene: TRBV9; J gene: TRBJ2-2; clone size: .; D gene: TRBD2; CDR3 DNA: TGTGCCAGCAGCGTTCGGGAGGCAACCGGGGAGCTGTTTTTT; CDR3 protein: CASSVREATGELFF
V gene: TRBV19; J gene: TRBJ1-6; clone size: .; D gene: TRBD1; CDR3 DNA: TGTGCCAGCGTCAATCCCGGGACAGAACATAATTCACCCCTCCACTTT; CDR3 protein: CASVNPGTEHNSPLHF
V gene: TRBV27; J gene: TRBJ2-1; clone size: few; D gene: .; CDR3 DNA: TGTGCCAGCAGTTTACTTGCTGGGGTCCCCCCAGGGTACAATGAGCAGTTCTTC; CDR3 protein: CASSLLAGVPPGYNEQFF
V gene: TRBV11-3; J gene: TRBJ2-2; clone size: .; D gene: TRBD1; CDR3 DNA: TGTGCCAGCAGCGCCCGGACAGGGTCCGGGGAGCTGTTTTTT; CDR3 protein: CASSARTGSGELFF
V gene: TRBV20-1; J gene: TRBJ2-1; clone size: .; D gene: .; CDR3 DNA: TGCAGTGCTAGCCCTCTTGATGAGCAGTTCTTC; CDR3 protein: CSASPLDEQFF